This T cell receptor beta chain was obtained from a study of tumor-infiltrating lymphocytes in primary liver carcinoma. In the study overall: Tumors, staged T1-T3 N0M0, spanned 4.2 to 10 cm.

This CDR3 spans 17 amino acids. CDR1 SQVTM and CDR2 ANQGSEA come from the germline V gene. Starting material of 400 to 600 ng total RNA yielded TCR beta cDNA via a constant-region primer. Researchers made the TCR beta libraries by running three nested multiplex PCR rounds with slightly modified ARM-PCR. Researchers ran the first two PCR rounds for roughly 10 cycles each with TRBV1-TRBV30 forward primers and a C-beta reverse primer. TCRdb reprocessed the multiplex PCR reads with MiXCR, giving one entry per CDR3 protein. This table has 99,000 or so distinct CDR3 sequences, roughly 69% appearing once. Unsorted bulk tissue, about 17-33 mg of it, served as the source for co-extraction of RNA and DNA. Through surgical resection, the patients' primary liver carcinoma was treated. Viable tumor cells exceeded 85% in all tumor samples. As for this clonotype: One end of the junction is discordant with germline, which a read error may explain.

This sequence joins TRBV29-1 and TRBJ2-3, with 9 bases aligning to TRBD1. This sequence was found in a woman aged 60-75 years with primary liver carcinoma and hepatitis B virus infection. Input material: liver tumor tissue from sampling region 5. Subset reported: tumor region T5, tumor centre. The CDR3 DNA follows: TGCAGTGCTGACTGGCCGGGACAGGGAACAAGCACAGATACGCGGTATTTT. This sequence encodes CSADWPGQGTSTDTRYF.